Below, 8 T cell receptor beta chains from the same sample are listed, as sequenced in a study of T cells in Graves' hyperthyroidism and ophthalmopathy. RNA transcripts yielded amplified TCR beta CDR3 regions. The HTBI primer set drove a first-round RT-PCR of the TCR CDR3. TCRdb reprocessed the multiplex PCR reads via MiXCR and lists one record per CDR3 protein. This sample has approximately 630,000 distinct CDR3 sequences; 15% to 20% occur once, and the top ten carry 3% to 4.5%. Sequencing was performed on blood. These receptors were obtained from a woman between 25 and 40 years old with Graves' hyperthyroidism.

The chain couples TRBV4-2 to TRBJ2-3; 10 bases line up with TRBD2. The CDR3 is 18 residues long. J gave up 1 base and V 2 bases, and 9 bases lay outside the gene matches. Germline V lookup: CDR1 LGHNA, CDR2 YNFKEQ. In DNA form, the CDR3 reads TGTGCCAGCAGCCAATCGCCTCTAGCGGGAGTAGGCACAGATACGCAGTATTTT. The encoded protein is CASSQSPLAGVGTDTQYF.

This rearrangement joins TRBV19 to TRBJ2-6; the match to TRBD1 covers 7 bases. This CDR3 contains 16 residues. Germline-derived CDR1 and CDR2 are LNHDA and SQIVND (reference sequence). V shed 7 bases, J shed 2 bases, and the junction held 8 bases outside the gene matches. The CDR3 protein is CASNPQGEAGANVLTF. The CDR3 DNA is TGTGCCAGTAATCCCCAGGGGGAAGCTGGGGCCAACGTCCTGACTTTC. The variable domain in full, completed from reference TRBV19 and TRBJ2-6, reads DGGITQSPKYLFRKEGQNVTLSCEQNLNHDAMYWYRQDPGQGLRLIYYSQIVNDFQKGDIAEGYSVSREKKESFPLTVTSAQKNPTAFYLCASNPQGEAGANVLTFGAGSRLTVL.

This clonotype occurred a few times. This sequence joins TRBV12-3 or TRBV12-4 and TRBJ1-5; D may be TRBD1 (6 bases). The CDR3 extends over 15 amino acids. Trimming left V 5 bases short and J 3 bases short, with 14 bases between. The DNA for the CDR3 is TGTGCCAGCAGTCAAGGGGGACTGATCAATCAGCCCCAGCATTTT. Its translation is CASSQGGLINQPQHF.

The chain employs TRBV9 and TRBJ2-1, with 16 bases lining up with TRBD2. The J segment lost 7 bases and the V segment lost 3 bases, leaving 4 bases of the junction unmatched. The CDR3 consists of 16 residues. Germline V gene sequence: CDR1 SGDLS, CDR2 YYNGEE. Here the CDR3 DNA reads TGTGCCAGCAGCGCCTCGGGACTAGCGGGAGGGAATGAGCAGTTCTTC. This sequence encodes CASSASGLAGGNEQFF.

Turning to this clonotype: One base away lies a much larger clone, so this may be a sequencing read error. This sequence joins TRBV6-1 and TRBJ2-2, with no clear D. V was pared by 7 bases and J by 3 bases, with 3 bases between. This CDR3 is built from 11 residues. Germline loops: CDR1 MNHNS, CDR2 SASEGT. The CDR3: CASTYTGELFF. The DNA for the CDR3 is TGTGCCAGCACCTACACCGGGGAGCTGTTTTTT.

This clonotype was detected many times. The chain recombines TRBV28 with TRBJ1-1, with D unresolved. Trimming removed 3 bases at V and 1 base at J, with 3 bases between. The length of the CDR3 is 12 residues. Germline values: CDR1 MDHEN, CDR2 SYDVKM. The CDR3 bases are TGTGCCAGCAGTTTTCAGAACACTGAAGCTTTCTTT. The encoded protein is CASSFQNTEAFF.

The table lists this clonotype with many counts. The CDR3 nucleotides read TGTGCCTGGAGCCCCTGGCAGGGGGCCTACGAGCAGTACTTC. Its translation is CAWSPWQGAYEQYF. V is TRBV30 and J is TRBJ2-7; 7 bases fit TRBD1. CDR1 is GTSNPN and CDR2 is SVGIG in the germline V gene (reference sequence). The CDR3 spans 14 residues. The V and J ends lost 3 bases and 2 bases, in that order; junction bases with no gene match: 7. Using reference TRBV30 and TRBJ2-7 for the parts outside the CDR3, the full variable domain is SQTIHQWPATLVQPVGSPLSLECTVEGTSNPNLYWYRQAAGRGLQLLFYSVGIGQISSEVPQNLSASRPQDRQFILSSKKLLLSDSGFYLCAWSPWQGAYEQYFGPGTRLTVT.

This chain links TRBV6-1 with TRBJ2-5; no definite D call. Germline loops: CDR1 MNHNS, CDR2 SASEGT. V was clipped by 0 bases and J by 4 bases, with 12 bases between them. The CDR3 extends over 15 amino acids. The CDR3 coding sequence is TGTGCCAGCAGTGAAGCGCTTCGAGGTAGAGAGACCCAGTACTTC. Translating gives CASSEALRGRETQYF.